The T cell receptor beta chain described here comes from a study of cytomegalovirus exposure and HLA in healthy donors. The study ran its PCR with 60 Vbeta and 13 Jbeta primers. Measured with immunoSEQ multiplex PCR; TCRdb has only the in-frame clones, and not every one. The sample has some 130,000 clones, about 72% seen once. Material for sequencing was PBMCs. The TCR comes from a young man in good health and CMV-seropositive.

The CDR3 is CASSMTSGRAQSMYTDTQYF. CDR3 in DNA: TGTGCCAGTAGTATGACTAGCGGGAGGGCCCAGAGTATGTACACAGATACGCAGTATTTT. This chain joins TRBV19 and TRBJ2-3; TRBD2 agrees at 14 bases. V lost 3 bases, J lost 2 bases, and 13 bases stayed unmatched. The CDR3 extends over 20 amino acids. Germline V lookup: CDR1 LNHDA, CDR2 SQIVND (reference sequence).